Presented here are 6 T cell receptor beta chains from one specimen sequenced in a study of T-cell memory formation after mild COVID-19. One entry per CDR3 protein, called by TCRdb with MiXCR from the 5' RACE reads. The top ten hold around 20% of the sample, which has a few hundred thousand distinct CDR3 sequences, 15% to 20% seen once. The sequenced material came from PBMCs or a T cell subset sorted from them (not recorded which). The receptor set was obtained from a man aged 18 to 35 who had mild COVID-19 (a few samples of this study predate the infection). Cell type and time point are not known.

This clonotype appeared a few times. One end of the junction fails to match germline, which may point to a read error. The gene calls are TRBV7-9 and TRBJ1-3; D unclear. Germline CDR1 SEHNR, CDR2 FQNEAQ (reference sequence). The CDR3 contains 11 residues. The CDR3 coding sequence is TGTGCCGGCAGTTTCGAAGACACCATATATTTT. Translated: CAGSFEDTIYF.

This clonotype came up a few times. The chain recombines TRBV28 with TRBJ2-5, with 7 bases matching TRBD1. Germline V CDR1 and CDR2: MDHEN, SYDVKM. The CDR3 spans 14 residues. Trimming took 5 bases from V and 5 from J; bases not matched to a gene: 8. The CDR3 DNA reads as TGTGCCAGCAGTCGAACAGGGGTAGTGGAGACCCAGTACTTC. The encoded protein is CASSRTGVVETQYF.

The chain recombines TRBV27 with TRBJ2-1; D not resolved. The CDR3 is 12 amino acids. The germline V gene has CDR1 MNHEY and CDR2 SMNVEV (reference sequence). V was trimmed by 3 bases and J by 8 bases, leaving 8 bases between them. The CDR3 region is CASSFLNDEQFF. The CDR3 DNA follows: TGTGCCAGCAGTTTTTTAAATGATGAGCAGTTCTTC.

This clonotype has a handful of counts. The chain combines TRBV5-1 with TRBJ2-1; 11 bases are shared with TRBD1. The J segment lost 6 bases and the V segment lost 0 bases, leaving 2 bases of the junction unmatched. This CDR3 is built from 15 residues. Per the germline V gene, CDR1 is SGHRS and CDR2 is YFSETQ. The CDR3: CASSLAGQGANEQFF. The CDR3, as DNA: TGCGCCAGCAGCTTGGCCGGACAGGGGGCCAATGAGCAGTTCTTC.

The chain combines TRBV11-2 with TRBJ2-5; 11 nucleotides align to TRBD2. V was clipped by 4 bases and J by 3 bases; unmatched bases: 4. Germline assignment: CDR1 SGHAT and CDR2 FQNNGV. The CDR3 sequence is 15 residues long. The CDR3 bases are TGTGCCAGCAGCTCGCTACTAGCGGGGGAAGAGACCCAGTACTTC. This sequence encodes CASSSLLAGEETQYF.

Only a few counts were recorded for this clonotype. V usage is TRBV5-1 and J usage is TRBJ2-5; TRBD2 matches 12 bases. CDR1 is SGHRS and CDR2 is YFSETQ in the germline V gene. This CDR3 has 15 amino acids. With 5 bases clipped from V and 5 bases from J, the junction kept 7 bases outside the gene matches. This CDR3 reads CASRTSGGRFETQYF. Written as DNA, the CDR3 is TGCGCCAGCAGGACTAGCGGGGGCCGGTTCGAGACCCAGTACTTC.